This TCR beta chain emerged from a study of beta chain features in type 1 diabetes. Whole-study context: Healthy donors and patients had similar age, gender and cell yields.

V was cut by 8 bases and J by 0 bases, with 20 bases left in between. The length of the CDR3 is 17 residues. Germline CDR1 and CDR2: ENHRY and SYGVKD. Expressed TCRB transcripts got sequenced, as all isolated RNA was reverse transcribed. The protocol was immunoSEQ multiplex PCR, while the TCRdb copy is restricted to in-frame clones and leaves out a portion. The sample yields approximately 470,000 clones, 30% seen once. The sequence was obtained from a man younger than 35 in good health. The chain couples TRBV10-3 to TRBJ2-1, with a possible D match to TRBD2 (6 bases). The sequencing sample was made of naive CD4+ T cells from blood. This CDR3 reads CAIGGTRRQSSYNEQFF. The CDR3 coding sequence is TGTGCCATCGGCGGGACCCGCCGACAAAGCTCCTACAATGAGCAGTTCTTC.